The 14 T cell receptor beta chains listed next were all sequenced from one sample in a study of control samples from healthy donors and cancer patients. Assay used: immunoSEQ multiplex PCR; TCRdb lists only in-frame clones, some missing. In the table there are about 3,600 clones, approximately 80% of which are singletons. Sample: formalin-fixed, paraffin-embedded tissue. The receptors come from a female donor with melanoma.

The chain recombines TRBV6-6 with TRBJ2-2; D is uncertain. The CDR3 has 16 amino acids. CDR1 is MNHNY and CDR2 is SVGAGI in the germline V gene (reference sequence). Trimming took off 0 bases at V and 0 bases at J, with 8 bases between the two ends. The CDR3 sequence is CASSYSRPTNTGELFF. The CDR3 nucleotides are TGTGCCAGCAGTTACTCGAGGCCAACGAACACCGGGGAGCTGTTTTTT.

This CDR3 is CASSQDYVEQFF. CDR3 nucleotide sequence: TGCGCCAGCAGCCAAGATTACGTTGAGCAGTTCTTC. This chain uses TRBV4-1 with TRBJ2-1, with D uncertain. Trimming took 0 bases from V and 9 from J, leaving 6 bases between them. This CDR3 has 12 residues. Germline lookup yields CDR1 MGHRA and CDR2 YSYEKL.

This clone was picked up a small number of times. V and J are TRBV6-5 and TRBJ2-2; TRBD1 agrees at 8 bases. This CDR3 region has 15 residues. CDR1 is MNHEY and CDR2 is SVGAGI in the germline V gene. Trimming at V came to 6 bases and at J to 0 bases, leaving 3 bases not matched to a gene. This CDR3 is CASSQGAPNTGELFF. As DNA, the CDR3 is TGTGCCAGCAGCCAGGGGGCCCCGAACACCGGGGAGCTGTTTTTT.

The chain employs TRBV7-9 and TRBJ1-2; 9 nucleotides align to TRBD1. V was pared by 5 bases and J by 5 bases, with 12 bases of the junction left unmatched. The germline gives CDR1 SEHNR, CDR2 FQNEAQ (reference sequence). The length of the CDR3 is 16 residues. The CDR3 reads CASSLTQGAKVYGYTF. DNA for the CDR3: TGTGCCAGCAGCCTAACACAGGGGGCAAAGGTTTATGGCTACACCTTC.

This clone has more than one count but fewer than ten. V gene TRBV7-3 combines with J gene TRBJ2-7; tentatively, D is TRBD1 (6 bases). The CDR3 consists of 15 residues. Germline CDR1 SGHTA, CDR2 FQGTGA. Trimming took 2 bases from V and 4 from J, leaving 15 bases between them. In nucleotides, the CDR3 is TGTGCCAGCAGCTTAGAACAGGGAAGTTTATACGAGCAGTACTTC. This gives the protein CASSLEQGSLYEQYF.

This chain connects TRBV4-2 to TRBJ1-4; 8 nucleotides line up with TRBD1. J lost 5 bases, V lost 0 bases, and 8 bases had no gene match. Germline lookup yields CDR1 LGHNA and CDR2 YNFKEQ. This CDR3 has 17 amino acids. CDR3 protein: CASSQEFSGGRNEKLFF. The CDR3 DNA is TGTGCCAGCAGCCAAGAATTTTCAGGGGGCAGAAATGAAAAACTGTTTTTT.

A single count supports this clone. V usage is TRBV7-2 and J usage is TRBJ1-6; D is unresolved. The CDR3 runs 15 residues. The V end lost 1 base, the J end lost 5 bases, and 9 bases lay between the germline ends. Germline assignment: CDR1 SGHTA and CDR2 FQGNSA. CDR3 in DNA: TGTGCCAGCAGCTTAGGGCCCGCCAATAATTCACCCCTCCACTTT. This sequence encodes CASSLGPANNSPLHF.

The V and J genes are TRBV7-9 and TRBJ2-7; 7 bases are shared with TRBD2. The length of the CDR3 is 14 residues. Unmatched junction bases numbered 2, after V lost 1 base and J lost 2 bases. Germline V gene data show CDR1 as SEHNR and CDR2 as FQNEAQ (reference sequence). This CDR3 reads CASSLEGGAYEQYF. CDR3 in DNA: TGTGCCAGCAGCTTAGAGGGAGGGGCCTACGAGCAGTACTTC.

The V call is TRBV3-1 (or the pseudogene TRBV3-2), the J call TRBJ2-2; D is perhaps TRBD2 (5 bases). Germline V gene sequence: CDR1 LGHDT, CDR2 YNNKEL (reference sequence). Deletions cut 0 bases from V and 1 base from J, with 9 bases between. The CDR3 runs to 16 residues. DNA for the CDR3: TGTGCCAGCAGCCAAGAGTCTAGCCAGAACACCGGGGAGCTGTTTTTT. Amino acids: CASSQESSQNTGELFF.

This chain connects TRBV10-3 to TRBJ1-2, with unresolved D. There are 11 residues in the CDR3. Per germline, CDR1 ENHRY and CDR2 SYGVKD. Trimming stripped 4 bases from V and 7 bases from J, with 7 bases between. This CDR3 is CAISAGGGYTF. Here the CDR3 DNA reads TGTGCCATCAGTGCGGGCGGTGGCTACACCTTC.

This clone has a handful of counts. The sample holds other DNA sequences that translate to the same CDR3. The chain carries TRBV27 and TRBJ1-2; D is ambiguous. With 6 bases removed from V and 3 bases from J, the gap between germline ends came to 5 bases. This CDR3 contains 11 residues. From germline, CDR1 is MNHEY and CDR2 SMNVEV (reference sequence). Here the CDR3 reads CASRAHYGYTF. CDR3 coding DNA: TGTGCCAGCAGGGCCCACTATGGCTACACCTTC.

V gene TRBV20-1 combines with J gene TRBJ1-6; 7 bases align to TRBD1. This CDR3 has 16 amino acids. V gave up 3 bases and J gave up 5 bases; unmatched junction bases: 10. Germline lookup yields CDR1 DFQATT and CDR2 SNEGSKA (reference sequence). The CDR3 spells CSASGDSLGDNSPLHF. Written as DNA, the CDR3 is TGCAGTGCTAGTGGGGACAGCCTTGGAGATAATTCACCCCTCCACTTT.

This clone appeared once. The V and J genes are TRBV4-1 and TRBJ2-3, with D possibly TRBD2 on 5 matching bases. CDR1 is MGHRA and CDR2 is YSYEKL in the germline V gene. The V gene lost 0 bases and the J gene lost 0 bases, with 13 bases spanning the gap. This CDR3 has 17 residues. Here the CDR3 DNA reads TGCGCCAGCAGCCAAGACCTGGGAGCGGCGAGCACAGATACGCAGTATTTT. Translating gives CASSQDLGAASTDTQYF.

This clone was detected a few times. The chain couples TRBV10-3 to TRBJ2-2; TRBD1 or TRBD2 may be the D gene (5 bases each). Germline V gene sequence: CDR1 ENHRY, CDR2 SYGVKD. Trimming removed 6 bases at V and 6 bases at J, with 14 bases between. This CDR3 region has 14 residues. CDR3 amino acids: CAIRRGIGPGELFF. The DNA for the CDR3 is TGTGCCATCAGGAGGGGAATAGGGCCCGGGGAGCTGTTTTTT.